This T cell receptor (beta chain) was recovered during a study of cytomegalovirus exposure and HLA in healthy donors. Overall study: Findings of an earlier analysis included roughly 110 million unique TCR beta sequences from roughly 190 million T cells.

Study observations and caveats: Within an earlier analysis, most TCR beta V segments proved productive either about 87% or about 30% of the time. A later analysis by the authors found several of the most significant clusters apparently linked to common viral pathogens.

The PCR made use of 60 Vbeta and 13 Jbeta primers. TCRdb keeps only in-frame clones here, not all; method: immunoSEQ multiplex PCR. The data show 150,000 to 200,000 clones, with roughly 83% seen just once and 0.2% to 0.3% held by the top ten. As to this clone: Its target is not known.

The CDR3 covers 15 residues. Germline lookup yields CDR1 LNHDA and CDR2 SQIVND (reference sequence). V was clipped by 3 bases and J by 0 bases, with 9 bases between them. The TCR was taken from a boy aged 5-17 years in good health and CMV-seronegative. Sequences were obtained from PBMCs. The chain carries TRBV19 and TRBJ2-1; D is undetermined. The DNA for the CDR3 is TGTGCCAGTAGTATTGTCGGTGCCTCCTACAATGAGCAGTTCTTC. Protein: CASSIVGASYNEQFF.